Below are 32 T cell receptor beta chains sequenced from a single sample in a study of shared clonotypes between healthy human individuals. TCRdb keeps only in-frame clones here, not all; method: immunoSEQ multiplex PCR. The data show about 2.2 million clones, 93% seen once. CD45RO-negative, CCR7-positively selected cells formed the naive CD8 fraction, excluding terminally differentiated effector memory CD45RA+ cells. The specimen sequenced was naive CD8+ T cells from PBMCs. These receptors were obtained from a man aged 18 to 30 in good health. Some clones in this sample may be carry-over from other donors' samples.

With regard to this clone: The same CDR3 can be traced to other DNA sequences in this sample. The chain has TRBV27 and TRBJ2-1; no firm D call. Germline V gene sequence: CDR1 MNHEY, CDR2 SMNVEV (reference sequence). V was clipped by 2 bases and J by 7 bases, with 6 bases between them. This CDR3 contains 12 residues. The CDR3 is CASSLMGNEQFF. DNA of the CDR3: TGTGCCAGCAGTTTAATGGGAAATGAGCAGTTCTTC.

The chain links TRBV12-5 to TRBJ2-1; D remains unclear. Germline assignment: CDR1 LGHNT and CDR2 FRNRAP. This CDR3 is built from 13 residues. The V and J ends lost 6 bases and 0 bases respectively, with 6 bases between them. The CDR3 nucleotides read TGTGCTAGTGGCTCAAGCTCCTACAATGAGCAGTTCTTC. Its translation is CASGSSSYNEQFF. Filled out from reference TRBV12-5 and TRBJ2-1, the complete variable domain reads DARVTQTPRHKVTEMGQEVTMRCQPILGHNTVFWYRQTMMQGLELLAYFRNRAPLDDSGMPKDRFSAEMPDATLATLKIQPSEPRDSAVYFCASGSSSYNEQFFGPGTRLTVL.

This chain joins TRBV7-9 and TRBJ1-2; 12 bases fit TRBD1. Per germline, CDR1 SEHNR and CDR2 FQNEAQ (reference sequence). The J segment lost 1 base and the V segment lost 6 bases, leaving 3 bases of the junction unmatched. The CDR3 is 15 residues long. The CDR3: CASRGQGAFNYGYTF. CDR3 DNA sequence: TGTGCCAGCAGGGGACAGGGGGCATTTAACTATGGCTACACCTTC.

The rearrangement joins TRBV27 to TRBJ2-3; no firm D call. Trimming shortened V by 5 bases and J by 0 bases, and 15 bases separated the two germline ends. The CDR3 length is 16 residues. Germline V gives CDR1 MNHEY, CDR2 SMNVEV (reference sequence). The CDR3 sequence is CASSTLQFSSTDTQYF. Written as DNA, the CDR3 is TGTGCCAGCAGTACACTACAGTTTTCTAGCACAGATACGCAGTATTTT.

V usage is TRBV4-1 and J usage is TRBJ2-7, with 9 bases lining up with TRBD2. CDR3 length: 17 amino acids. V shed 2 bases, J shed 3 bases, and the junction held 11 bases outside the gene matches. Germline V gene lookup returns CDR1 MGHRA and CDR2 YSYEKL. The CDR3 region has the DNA TGCGCCAGCAGCCAAAGTGTCGAAGCGGGAGGTGTCTACGAGCAGTACTTC. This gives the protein CASSQSVEAGGVYEQYF.

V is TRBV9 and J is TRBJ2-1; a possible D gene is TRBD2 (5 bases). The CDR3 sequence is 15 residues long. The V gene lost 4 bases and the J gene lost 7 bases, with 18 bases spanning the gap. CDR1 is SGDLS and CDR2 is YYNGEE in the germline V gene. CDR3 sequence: CASSPHSEGFNEQFF. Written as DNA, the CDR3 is TGTGCCAGCAGCCCTCATAGCGAGGGTTTTAATGAGCAGTTCTTC.

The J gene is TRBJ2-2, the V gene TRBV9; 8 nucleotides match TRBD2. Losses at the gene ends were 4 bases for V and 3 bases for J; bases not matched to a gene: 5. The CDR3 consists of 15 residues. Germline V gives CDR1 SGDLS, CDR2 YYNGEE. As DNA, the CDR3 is TGTGCCAGCAGCATTAGCGGGACATACACCGGGGAGCTGTTTTTT. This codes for CASSISGTYTGELFF.

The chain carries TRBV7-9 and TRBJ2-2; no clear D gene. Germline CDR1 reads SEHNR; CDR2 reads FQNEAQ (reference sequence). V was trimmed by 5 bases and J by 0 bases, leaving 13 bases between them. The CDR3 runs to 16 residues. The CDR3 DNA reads TGTGCCAGCAGCCCCCTCCGGGCGGCGAACACCGGGGAGCTGTTTTTT. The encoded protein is CASSPLRAANTGELFF.

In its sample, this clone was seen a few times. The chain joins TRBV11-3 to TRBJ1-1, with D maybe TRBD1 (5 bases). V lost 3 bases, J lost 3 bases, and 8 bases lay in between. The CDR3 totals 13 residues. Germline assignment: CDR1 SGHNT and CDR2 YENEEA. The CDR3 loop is CASSLPGDTEAFF. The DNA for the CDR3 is TGTGCCAGCAGCTTGCCGGGGGACACTGAAGCTTTCTTT.

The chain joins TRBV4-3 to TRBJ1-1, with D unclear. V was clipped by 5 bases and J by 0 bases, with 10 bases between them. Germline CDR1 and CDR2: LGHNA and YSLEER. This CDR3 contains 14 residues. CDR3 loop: CASSWSTVNTEAFF. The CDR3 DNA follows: TGCGCCAGCAGCTGGTCAACAGTGAACACTGAAGCTTTCTTT.

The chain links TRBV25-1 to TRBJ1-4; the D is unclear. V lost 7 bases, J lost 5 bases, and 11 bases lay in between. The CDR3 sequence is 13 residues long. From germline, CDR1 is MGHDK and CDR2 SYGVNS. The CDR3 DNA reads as TGTGCCAGCAACCCGGGCGAGAATGAAAAACTGTTTTTT. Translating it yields CASNPGENEKLFF.

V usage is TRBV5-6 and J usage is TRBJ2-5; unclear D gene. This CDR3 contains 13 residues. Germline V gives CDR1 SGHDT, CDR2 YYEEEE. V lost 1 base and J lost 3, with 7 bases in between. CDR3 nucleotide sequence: TGTGCCAGCAGCTTGAGGGTTGAAGAGACCCAGTACTTC. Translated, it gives CASSLRVEETQYF.

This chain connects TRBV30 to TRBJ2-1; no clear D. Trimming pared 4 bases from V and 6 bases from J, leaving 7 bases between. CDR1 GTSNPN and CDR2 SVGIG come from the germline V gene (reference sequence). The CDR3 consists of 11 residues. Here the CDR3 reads CAWTPFNEQFF. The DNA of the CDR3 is TGTGCCTGGACTCCGTTCAATGAGCAGTTCTTC.

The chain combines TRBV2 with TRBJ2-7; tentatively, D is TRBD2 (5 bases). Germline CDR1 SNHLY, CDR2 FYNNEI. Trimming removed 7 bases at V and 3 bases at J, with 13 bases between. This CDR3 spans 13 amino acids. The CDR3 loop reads CASKRATLYEQYF. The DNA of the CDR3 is TGTGCCAGCAAGAGGGCGACCCTCTACGAGCAGTACTTC.

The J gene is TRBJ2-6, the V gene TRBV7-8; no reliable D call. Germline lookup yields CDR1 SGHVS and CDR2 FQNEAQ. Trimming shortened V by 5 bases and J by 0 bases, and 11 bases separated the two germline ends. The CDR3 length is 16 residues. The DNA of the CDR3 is TGTGCCAGCAGCGACACAGCATACTCTGGGGCCAACGTCCTGACTTTC. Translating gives CASSDTAYSGANVLTF.

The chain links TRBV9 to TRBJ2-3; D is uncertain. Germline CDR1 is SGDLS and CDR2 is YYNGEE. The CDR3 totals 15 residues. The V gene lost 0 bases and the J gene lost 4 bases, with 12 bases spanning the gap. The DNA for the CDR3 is TGTGCCAGCAGCGTAGTGGGCAGGATCCCAGATACGCAGTATTTT. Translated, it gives CASSVVGRIPDTQYF.

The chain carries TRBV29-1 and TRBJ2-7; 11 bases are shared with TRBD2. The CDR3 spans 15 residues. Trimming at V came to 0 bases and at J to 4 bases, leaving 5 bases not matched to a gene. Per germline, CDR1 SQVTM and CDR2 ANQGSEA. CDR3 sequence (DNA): TGCAGCGTTGAAGAAGGGACTAGCGGAATTTACGAGCAGTACTTC. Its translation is CSVEEGTSGIYEQYF.

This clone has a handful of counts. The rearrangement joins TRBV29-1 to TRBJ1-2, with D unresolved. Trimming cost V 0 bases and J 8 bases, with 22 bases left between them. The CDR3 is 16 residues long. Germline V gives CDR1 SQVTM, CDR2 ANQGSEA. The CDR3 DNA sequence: TGCAGCGTTGAAGATCCTGGCACGGAAGGGATAGTAGGCTACACCTTC. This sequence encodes CSVEDPGTEGIVGYTF.

CDR3 sequence reads: CASSVWTDARPGNTIYF. CDR3 DNA: TGTGCCAGCAGCGTGTGGACAGACGCCCGACCGGGAAACACCATATATTTT. J is TRBJ1-3 and V is TRBV9, with D possibly being TRBD1 (6 bases). The ends were cut back, 2 bases at V and 4 bases at J, with 19 bases in the middle. Germline V gene sequence: CDR1 SGDLS, CDR2 YYNGEE. The CDR3 has 17 residues. Filled out from reference TRBV9 and TRBJ1-3, the complete variable domain reads DSGVTQTPKHLITATGQRVTLRCSPRSGDLSVYWYQQSLDQGLQFLIQYYNGEERAKGNILERFSAQQFPDLHSELNLSSLELGDSALYFCASSVWTDARPGNTIYFGEGSWLTVV.

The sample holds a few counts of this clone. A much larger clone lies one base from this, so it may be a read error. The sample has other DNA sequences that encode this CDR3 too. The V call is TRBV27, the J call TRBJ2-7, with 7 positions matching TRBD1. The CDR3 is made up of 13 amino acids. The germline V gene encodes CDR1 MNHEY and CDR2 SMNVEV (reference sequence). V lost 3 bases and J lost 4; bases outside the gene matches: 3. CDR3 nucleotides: TGTGCCAGCAGTTTGGGACAGACTTACGAGCAGTACTTC. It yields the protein CASSLGQTYEQYF.

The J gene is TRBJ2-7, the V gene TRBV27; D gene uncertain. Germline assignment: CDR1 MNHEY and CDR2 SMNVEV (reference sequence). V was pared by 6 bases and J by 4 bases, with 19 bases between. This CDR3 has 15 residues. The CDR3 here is CASRGGSGLTYEQYF. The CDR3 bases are TGTGCCAGCAGGGGTGGGTCCGGGCTTACTTACGAGCAGTACTTC.

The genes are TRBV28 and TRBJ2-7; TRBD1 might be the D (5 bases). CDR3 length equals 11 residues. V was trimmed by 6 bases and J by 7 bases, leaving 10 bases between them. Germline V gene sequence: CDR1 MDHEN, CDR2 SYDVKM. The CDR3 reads CASRQSGEQYF. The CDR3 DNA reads TGTGCCAGCAGGCAGTCAGGGGAGCAGTACTTC.

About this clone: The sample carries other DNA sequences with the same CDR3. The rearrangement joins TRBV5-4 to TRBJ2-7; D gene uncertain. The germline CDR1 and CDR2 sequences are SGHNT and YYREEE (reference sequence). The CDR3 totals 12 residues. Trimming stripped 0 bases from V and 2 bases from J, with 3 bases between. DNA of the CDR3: TGTGCCAGCAGCTTGGGGACCTACGAGCAGTACTTC. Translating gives CASSLGTYEQYF. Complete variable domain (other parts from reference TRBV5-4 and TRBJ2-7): ETGVTQSPTHLIKTRGQQVTLRCSSQSGHNTVSWYQQALGQGPQFIFQYYREEENGRGNFPPRFSGLQFPNYSSELNVNALELDDSALYLCASSLGTYEQYFGPGTRLTVT.

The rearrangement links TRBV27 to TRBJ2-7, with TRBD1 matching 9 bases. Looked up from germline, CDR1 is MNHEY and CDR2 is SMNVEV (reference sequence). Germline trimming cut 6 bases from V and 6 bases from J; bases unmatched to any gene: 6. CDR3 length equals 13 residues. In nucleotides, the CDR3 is TGTGCCAGCAGCACGGGACAGGGCAGCGAGCAGTACTTC. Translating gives CASSTGQGSEQYF.

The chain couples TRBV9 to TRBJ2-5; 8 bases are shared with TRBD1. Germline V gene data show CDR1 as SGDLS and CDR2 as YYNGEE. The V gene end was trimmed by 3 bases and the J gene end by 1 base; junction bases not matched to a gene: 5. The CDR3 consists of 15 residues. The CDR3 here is CASSAGGQVQETQYF. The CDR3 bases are TGTGCCAGCAGCGCAGGGGGACAGGTCCAAGAGACCCAGTACTTC. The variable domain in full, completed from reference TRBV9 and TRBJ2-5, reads DSGVTQTPKHLITATGQRVTLRCSPRSGDLSVYWYQQSLDQGLQFLIQYYNGEERAKGNILERFSAQQFPDLHSELNLSSLELGDSALYFCASSAGGQVQETQYFGPGTRLLVL.

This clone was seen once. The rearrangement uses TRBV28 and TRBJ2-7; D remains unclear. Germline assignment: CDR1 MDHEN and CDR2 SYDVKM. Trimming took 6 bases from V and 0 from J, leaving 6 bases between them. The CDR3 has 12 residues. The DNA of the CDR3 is TGTGCCAGCAGCGCTATCTCCTACGAGCAGTACTTC. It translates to CASSAISYEQYF.

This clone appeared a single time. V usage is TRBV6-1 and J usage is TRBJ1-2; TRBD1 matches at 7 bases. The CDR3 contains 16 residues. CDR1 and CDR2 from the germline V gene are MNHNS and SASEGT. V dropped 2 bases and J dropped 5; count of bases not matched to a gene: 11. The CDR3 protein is CASSERRGRGRYGYTF. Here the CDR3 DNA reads TGTGCCAGCAGTGAACGGAGGGGGCGCGGAAGGTATGGCTACACCTTC.

The CDR3 nucleotides are TGTGCCACCAGCAGAGAGCACTACAATCAGCCCCAGCATTTT. The encoded protein is CATSREHYNQPQHF. The chain combines TRBV15 with TRBJ1-5; D remains unclear. Trimming left V 0 bases short and J 3 bases short, with 6 bases between. CDR3 size: 14 residues. From germline, CDR1 is LNHNV and CDR2 YYDKDF (reference sequence).

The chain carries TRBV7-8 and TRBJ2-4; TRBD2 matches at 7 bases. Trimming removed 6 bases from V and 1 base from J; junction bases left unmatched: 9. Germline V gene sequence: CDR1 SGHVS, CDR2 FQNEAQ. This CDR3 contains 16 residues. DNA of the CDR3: TGTGCCAGCAGTCTTGGACCCGGGAGGGCCAAAAACATTCAGTACTTC. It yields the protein CASSLGPGRAKNIQYF.

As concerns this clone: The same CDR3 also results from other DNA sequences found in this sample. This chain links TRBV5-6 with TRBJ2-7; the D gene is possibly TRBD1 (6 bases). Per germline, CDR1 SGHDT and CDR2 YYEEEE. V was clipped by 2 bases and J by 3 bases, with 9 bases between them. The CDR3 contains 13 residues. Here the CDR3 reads CASSLGQLYEQYF. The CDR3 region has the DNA TGTGCCAGCAGCTTAGGACAGCTCTACGAGCAGTACTTC.

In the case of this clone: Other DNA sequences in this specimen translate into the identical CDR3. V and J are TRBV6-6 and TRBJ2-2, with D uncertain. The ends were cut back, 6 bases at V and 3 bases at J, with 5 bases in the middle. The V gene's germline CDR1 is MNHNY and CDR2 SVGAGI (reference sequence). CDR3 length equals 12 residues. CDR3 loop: CASSPYTGELFF. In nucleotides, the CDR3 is TGTGCCAGCAGCCCATACACCGGGGAGCTGTTTTTT.

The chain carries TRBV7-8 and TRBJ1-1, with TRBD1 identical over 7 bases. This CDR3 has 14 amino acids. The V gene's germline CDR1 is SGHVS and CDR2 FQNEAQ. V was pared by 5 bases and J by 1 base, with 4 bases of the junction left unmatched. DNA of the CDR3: TGTGCCAGCAGCCTCGACAGGGAGAACACTGAAGCTTTCTTT. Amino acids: CASSLDRENTEAFF. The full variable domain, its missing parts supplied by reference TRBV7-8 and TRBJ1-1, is GAGVSQSPRYKVAKRGQDVALRCDPISGHVSLFWYQQALGQGPEFLTYFQNEAQLDKSGLPSDRFFAERPEGSVSTLKIQRTQQEDSAVYLCASSLDRENTEAFFGQGTRLTVV.